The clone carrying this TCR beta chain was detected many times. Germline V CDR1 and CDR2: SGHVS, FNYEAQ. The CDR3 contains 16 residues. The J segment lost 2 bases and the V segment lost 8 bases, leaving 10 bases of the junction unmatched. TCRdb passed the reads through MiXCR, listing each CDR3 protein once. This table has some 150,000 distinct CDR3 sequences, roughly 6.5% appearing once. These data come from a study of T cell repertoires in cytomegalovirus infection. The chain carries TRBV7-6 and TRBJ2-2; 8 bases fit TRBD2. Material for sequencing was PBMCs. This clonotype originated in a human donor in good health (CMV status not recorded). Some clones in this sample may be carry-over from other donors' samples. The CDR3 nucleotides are TGTGCCAGCCGGAGGGGCGGGGGGCCTAACACCGGGGAGCTGTTTTTT. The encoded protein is CASRRGGGPNTGELFF.